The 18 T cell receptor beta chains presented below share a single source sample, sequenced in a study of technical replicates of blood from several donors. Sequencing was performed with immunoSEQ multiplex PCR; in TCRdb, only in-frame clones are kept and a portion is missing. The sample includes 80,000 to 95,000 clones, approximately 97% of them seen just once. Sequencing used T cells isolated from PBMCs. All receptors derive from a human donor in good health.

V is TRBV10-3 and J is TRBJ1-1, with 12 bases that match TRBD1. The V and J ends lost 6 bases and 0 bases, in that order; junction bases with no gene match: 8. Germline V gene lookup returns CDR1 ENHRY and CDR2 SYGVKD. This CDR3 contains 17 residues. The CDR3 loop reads CAIRGGDRGPLNTEAFF. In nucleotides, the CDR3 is TGTGCCATCAGGGGGGGGGACAGGGGGCCACTGAACACTGAAGCTTTCTTT.

CDR3 amino acids: CASSFGRGTGNTIYF. The CDR3 region has the DNA TGTGCCAGCAGCTTCGGGAGGGGGACTGGAAACACCATATATTTT. J is TRBJ1-3 and V is TRBV11-2; perhaps TRBD1 as D (6 bases). The CDR3 length is 15 residues. The germline CDR1 and CDR2 sequences are SGHAT and FQNNGV. V shed 3 bases and J shed 2 bases, with 11 bases lying between them.

CDR3 DNA sequence: TGCGCCAGCAGCCAAATACAGGGAAAACTAGTTGAAGCTTTCTTT. It encodes CASSQIQGKLVEAFF. This rearrangement joins TRBV4-1 to TRBJ1-1; a possible D gene is TRBD1 (6 bases). The CDR3 contains 15 residues. Germline CDR1 reads MGHRA; CDR2 reads YSYEKL. Trimming removed 2 bases at V and 7 bases at J, with 17 bases between.

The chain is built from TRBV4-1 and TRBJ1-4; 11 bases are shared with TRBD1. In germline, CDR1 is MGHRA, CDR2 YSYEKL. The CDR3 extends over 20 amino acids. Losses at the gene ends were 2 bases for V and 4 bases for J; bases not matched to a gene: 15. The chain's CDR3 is CASSQTTWTGGTWGNEKLFF. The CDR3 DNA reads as TGCGCCAGCAGCCAAACTACTTGGACAGGGGGCACTTGGGGTAATGAAAAACTGTTTTTT.

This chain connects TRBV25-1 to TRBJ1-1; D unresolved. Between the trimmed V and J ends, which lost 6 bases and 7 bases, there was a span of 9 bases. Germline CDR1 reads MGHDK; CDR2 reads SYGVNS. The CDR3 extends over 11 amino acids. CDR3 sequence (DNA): TGTGCCAGCAGCCTCTATGTTGAAGCTTTCTTT. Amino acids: CASSLYVEAFF.

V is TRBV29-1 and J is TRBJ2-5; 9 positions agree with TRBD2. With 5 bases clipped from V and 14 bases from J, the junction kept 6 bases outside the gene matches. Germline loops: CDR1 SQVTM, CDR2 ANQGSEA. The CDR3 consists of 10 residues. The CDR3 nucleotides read TGCAGCGTTTGTGGGACTAGCTGTTACTTC. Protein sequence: CSVCGTSCYF.

The CDR3 loop reads CASSPLQGVNYEQYF. For the CDR3, the DNA is TGTGCCAGCTCACCGTTGCAGGGCGTGAACTACGAGCAGTACTTC. The chain recombines TRBV18 with TRBJ2-7; perhaps TRBD1 as D (5 bases). The germline gives CDR1 KGHSH, CDR2 LQKENI. The germline V and J ends were trimmed by 3 bases and 3 bases, with 15 bases remaining between them. The CDR3 has 15 amino acids.

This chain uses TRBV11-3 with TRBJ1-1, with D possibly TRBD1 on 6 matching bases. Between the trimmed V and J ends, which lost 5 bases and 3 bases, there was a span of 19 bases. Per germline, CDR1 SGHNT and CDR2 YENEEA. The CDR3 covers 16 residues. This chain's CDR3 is CASSLRQGPGDTEAFF. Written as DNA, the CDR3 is TGTGCCAGCAGCCTCCGGCAGGGCCCAGGGGACACTGAAGCTTTCTTT.

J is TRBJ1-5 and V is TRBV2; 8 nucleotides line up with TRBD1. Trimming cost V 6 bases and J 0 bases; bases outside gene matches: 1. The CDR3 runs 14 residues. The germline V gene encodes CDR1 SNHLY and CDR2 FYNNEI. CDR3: CASSGTGSNQPQHF. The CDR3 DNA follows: TGTGCCAGCAGCGGGACAGGTAGCAATCAGCCCCAGCATTTT.

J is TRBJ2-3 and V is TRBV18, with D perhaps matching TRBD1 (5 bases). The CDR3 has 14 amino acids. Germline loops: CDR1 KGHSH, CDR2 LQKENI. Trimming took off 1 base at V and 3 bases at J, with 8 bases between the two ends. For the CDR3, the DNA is TGTGCCAGCTCACCACGGCCAGGGACAGATACGCAGTATTTT. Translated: CASSPRPGTDTQYF.

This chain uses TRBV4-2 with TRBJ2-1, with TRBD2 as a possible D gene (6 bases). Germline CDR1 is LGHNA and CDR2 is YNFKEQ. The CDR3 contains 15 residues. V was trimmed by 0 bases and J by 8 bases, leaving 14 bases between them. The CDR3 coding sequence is TGTGCCAGCAGCCAAGAGATTGGTTCTAGCGATGAGCAGTTCTTC. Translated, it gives CASSQEIGSSDEQFF.

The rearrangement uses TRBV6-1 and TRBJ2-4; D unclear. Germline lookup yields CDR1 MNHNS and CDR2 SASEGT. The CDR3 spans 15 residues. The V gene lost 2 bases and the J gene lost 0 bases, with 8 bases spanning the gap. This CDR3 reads CASSEKERAKNIQYF. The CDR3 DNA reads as TGTGCCAGCAGTGAAAAGGAGAGAGCCAAAAACATTCAGTACTTC.

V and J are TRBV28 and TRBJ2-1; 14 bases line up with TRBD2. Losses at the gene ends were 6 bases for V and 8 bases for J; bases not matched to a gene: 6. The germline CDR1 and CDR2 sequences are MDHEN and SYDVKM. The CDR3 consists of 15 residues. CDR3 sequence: CASSVTSGRGDEQFF. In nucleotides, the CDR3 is TGTGCCAGCAGCGTGACTAGCGGGAGGGGCGATGAGCAGTTCTTC.

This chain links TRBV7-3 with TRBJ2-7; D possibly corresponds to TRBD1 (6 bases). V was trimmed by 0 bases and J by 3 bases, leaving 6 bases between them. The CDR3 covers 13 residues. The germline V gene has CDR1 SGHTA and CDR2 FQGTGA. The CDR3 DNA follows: TGTGCCAGCAGCTTAACAGGGGGCTACGAGCAGTACTTC. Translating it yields CASSLTGGYEQYF.

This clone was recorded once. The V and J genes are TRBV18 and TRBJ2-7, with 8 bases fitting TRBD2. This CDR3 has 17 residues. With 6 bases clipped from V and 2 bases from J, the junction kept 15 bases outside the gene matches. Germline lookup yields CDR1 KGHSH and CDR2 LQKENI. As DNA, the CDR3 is TGTGCCAGCTCCCCCCCGTTTAGGCGGGAGGAGGCCTACGAGCAGTACTTC. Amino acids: CASSPPFRREEAYEQYF.

The CDR3 loop reads CASRLADTYEQYF. CDR3 DNA: TGCGCCAGCAGACTAGCGGATACCTACGAGCAGTACTTC. The rearrangement uses TRBV5-1 and TRBJ2-7, with 8 bases matching TRBD2. The CDR3 is made up of 13 amino acids. V was clipped by 5 bases and J by 2 bases; unmatched bases: 3. The germline gives CDR1 SGHRS, CDR2 YFSETQ. The full variable domain, with the rest looked up from reference TRBV5-1 and TRBJ2-7, is KAGVTQTPRYLIKTRGQQVTLSCSPISGHRSVSWYQQTPGQGLQFLFEYFSETQRNKGNFPGRFSGRQFSNSRSEMNVSTLELGDSALYLCASRLADTYEQYFGPGTRLTVT.

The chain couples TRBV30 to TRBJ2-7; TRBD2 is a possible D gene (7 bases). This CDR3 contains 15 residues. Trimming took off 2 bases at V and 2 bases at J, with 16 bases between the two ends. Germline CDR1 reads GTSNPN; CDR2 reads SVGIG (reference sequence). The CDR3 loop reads CAWSKGGGGTYEQYF. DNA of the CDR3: TGTGCCTGGAGTAAAGGGGGGGGAGGGACCTACGAGCAGTACTTC.

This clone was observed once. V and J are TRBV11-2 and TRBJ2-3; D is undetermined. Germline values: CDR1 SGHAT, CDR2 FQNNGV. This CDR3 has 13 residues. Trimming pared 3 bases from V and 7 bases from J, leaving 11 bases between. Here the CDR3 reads CASSFGSMNTQYF. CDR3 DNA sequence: TGTGCCAGCAGCTTCGGTTCCATGAATACGCAGTATTTT.